This section outlines one T cell receptor beta chain sequence together with its context. Its antigen remains unknown. This sample was taken from a study of blood T cells in healthy people across ages. Study-wide findings and caveats: The recorded TCR beta diversity per million T cells decreased in a roughly linear manner with age. Diversity figures based on one million T cells were deemed too low.

V was pared by 3 bases and J by 11 bases, with 31 bases between. Per germline, CDR1 DFQATT and CDR2 SNEGSKA (reference sequence). The CDR3 totals 17 residues. PCR was performed a second time for about 7 to 12 cycles using a sample-barcoded 5' primer and a J-beta primer mix. One entry per CDR3 protein results from TCRdb running MiXCR on the 5' RACE reads. The sample shows about 1,400,000 distinct CDR3 sequences, 42% of them seen only once. The chain is built from TRBV20-1 and TRBJ2-5; D might be TRBD2 (6 bases). Specimen: blood. This sequence was found in a woman aged 18 to 35 in good health. The CDR3 DNA reads TGCAGTGCTAGCCAACCCGGGACTGCTTTCTTCTCATCTCAGCAGTACTTC. Its protein is CSASQPGTAFFSSQQYF.